This passage covers 30 T cell receptor beta chains from one sample sequenced in a study of human T cells and chemical hapten exposure. TCRdb redid the calling of the RACE reads with MiXCR, one entry per CDR3 protein. The profile shows more than 250,000 distinct CDR3 sequences, roughly 8.9% of them singletons. The time point is: pre-sensitization, week 0. Documented treatment: therapeutic diphenylcyclopropenone sensitization with weekly scalp DPC. The starting material was whole blood, obtained in connection with sensitization to the hapten diphenylcyclopropenone (DPC). The receptors come from a middle-aged woman with alopecia areata. Some clones in this sample may be carry-over from other donors' samples.

The genes are TRBV11-3 and TRBJ1-1; possibly TRBD1 for D (5 bases). The CDR3 consists of 18 residues. Deletions cut 1 base from V and 0 bases from J, with 18 bases between. Germline assignment: CDR1 SGHNT and CDR2 YENEEA. The CDR3 protein is CASSLGLGANLVNTEAFF. The CDR3 DNA is TGTGCCAGCAGCTTAGGCCTTGGGGCAAATCTAGTGAACACTGAAGCTTTCTTT.

This clonotype was picked up a small number of times. The chain employs TRBV29-1 and TRBJ2-2, with D perhaps TRBD2 (6 bases). The germline V gene has CDR1 SQVTM and CDR2 ANQGSEA. V lost 7 bases to trimming and J lost 3 bases, with 9 bases between them. CDR3 length: 12 amino acids. The CDR3 bases are TGCAGCGCGGGAGAGTACACCGGGGAGCTGTTTTTT. Translating it yields CSAGEYTGELFF.

This clonotype has at least ten counts. The chain is built from TRBV24-1 and TRBJ2-7; unclear D gene. Trimming took off 2 bases at V and 13 bases at J, with 17 bases between the two ends. From germline, CDR1 is KGHDR and CDR2 SFDVKD. CDR3 size: 13 residues. CDR3: CATSDSAGTFLYF. Written as DNA, the CDR3 is TGTGCCACCAGTGATTCTGCCGGAACCTTCCTATACTTC.

There are many counts of this clonotype. The chain couples TRBV5-1 to TRBJ2-5, with TRBD2 as a possible D gene (7 bases). Germline CDR1 reads SGHRS; CDR2 reads YFSETQ. The CDR3 is made up of 15 amino acids. Trimming removed 5 bases at V and 5 bases at J, with 19 bases between. The CDR3 reads CASRNPPGGVETQYF. For the CDR3, the DNA is TGCGCCAGCAGGAACCCTCCGGGGGGCGTTGAGACCCAGTACTTC.

The chain is built from TRBV20-1 and TRBJ1-1; D is ambiguous. This CDR3 contains 13 residues. Germline values: CDR1 DFQATT, CDR2 SNEGSKA (reference sequence). Trimming left V 2 bases short and J 1 base short, with 8 bases between. The DNA of the CDR3 is TGCAGTGCTAGAAAGACGGAGAACACTGAAGCTTTCTTT. Its translation is CSARKTENTEAFF.

This clonotype has more than one count but fewer than ten. The rearrangement links TRBV6-2 or TRBV6-3 to TRBJ1-5, with D possibly being TRBD1 (6 bases). V was clipped by 6 bases and J by 0 bases, with 18 bases between them. Germline V gene sequence: CDR1 MNHEY, CDR2 SVGEGT. CDR3 length equals 17 residues. The CDR3 loop reads CASSWVGGRGSNQPQHF. In DNA, the CDR3 is TGTGCCAGCAGCTGGGTGGGGGGGCGCGGTAGCAATCAGCCCCAGCATTTT.

This clonotype was observed a handful of times. The chain is built from TRBV29-1 and TRBJ2-7; no firm D call. CDR1 and CDR2 from the germline V gene are SQVTM and ANQGSEA. V shed 3 bases and J shed 2 bases, with 8 bases lying between them. This CDR3 contains 12 residues. CDR3 in DNA: TGCAGCGTTGAGGGCAGTACCTACGAGCAGTACTTC. Its translation is CSVEGSTYEQYF.

The chain recombines TRBV7-2 with TRBJ2-3; 14 bases are a match to TRBD2. V dropped 4 bases and J dropped 2; count of bases not matched to a gene: 2. The V gene's germline CDR1 is SGHTA and CDR2 FQGNSA. The CDR3 runs to 16 residues. The CDR3 DNA follows: TGTGCCAGCAGCTGGGGACTAGCGGGGGTCACAGATACGCAGTATTTT. This encodes CASSWGLAGVTDTQYF.

This clonotype was observed a few times. J is TRBJ2-7 and V is TRBV7-8; D remains unclear. Deletions cut 3 bases from V and 3 bases from J, with 9 bases between. There are 13 residues in the CDR3. Germline values: CDR1 SGHVS, CDR2 FQNEAQ. The CDR3 spells CASSFPAFYEQYF. The CDR3 bases are TGTGCCAGCAGCTTCCCAGCCTTCTACGAGCAGTACTTC.

This clonotype was detected a few times. Here the CDR3 reads CASSLASLDIPSSTDTQYF. The CDR3 nucleotides read TGTGCCAGCAGCTTAGCCAGTCTGGACATCCCCAGTAGCACAGATACGCAGTATTTT. This rearrangement joins TRBV7-9 to TRBJ2-3, with D possibly matching TRBD1 (5 bases). Per germline, CDR1 SEHNR and CDR2 FQNEAQ (reference sequence). V was shortened by 0 bases and J by 0 bases, with 19 bases between the two germline ends. The CDR3 is 19 amino acids.

The V call is TRBV5-4, the J call TRBJ2-5; D possibly corresponds to TRBD1 (5 bases). This CDR3 is built from 14 residues. Trimming took 1 base from V and 3 from J, leaving 10 bases between them. The germline gives CDR1 SGHNT, CDR2 YYREEE (reference sequence). The CDR3 is CASSLQGAKETQYF. CDR3 coding DNA: TGTGCCAGCAGCTTGCAGGGCGCGAAAGAGACCCAGTACTTC.

The chain joins TRBV27 to TRBJ1-2; TRBD1 matches at 9 bases. V lost 6 bases to trimming and J lost 6 bases; unmatched junction nucleotides: 5. The length of the CDR3 is 13 residues. Per germline, CDR1 MNHEY and CDR2 SMNVEV (reference sequence). Here the CDR3 DNA reads TGTGCCAGCAGAAGGACAGGGGCGGATGGCTACACCTTC. Its protein product is CASRRTGADGYTF.

This clonotype was detected a few times. The chain has TRBV12-3 or TRBV12-4 and TRBJ1-6; D call uncertain. CDR3 size: 13 residues. The germline V and J ends were trimmed by 1 base and 10 bases, with 8 bases remaining between them. CDR3 in amino acids: CASSLGARSPLHF. The CDR3 coding sequence is TGTGCCAGCAGTTTAGGGGCCCGGTCACCCCTCCACTTT.

The chain employs TRBV27 and TRBJ1-6, with 10 bases aligning to TRBD1. V lost 0 bases, J lost 8 bases, and 4 bases stayed unmatched. CDR3 length: 16 residues. Germline-derived CDR1 and CDR2 are MNHEY and SMNVEV (reference sequence). CDR3 in DNA: TGTGCCAGCAGTTTATCCGGGGACAGGGGTTATTCACCCCTCCACTTT. This codes for CASSLSGDRGYSPLHF.

This clonotype appeared a few times. The CDR3 DNA reads TGTGCCAGCAGTTCACCCAGGAGCTCCTACGAGCAGTACTTC. Its translation is CASSSPRSSYEQYF. V and J are TRBV28 and TRBJ2-7; D uncertain. V was trimmed by 4 bases and J by 0 bases, leaving 10 bases between them. Germline V gene lookup returns CDR1 MDHEN and CDR2 SYDVKM. This CDR3 has 14 residues.

This clonotype has only a few counts. The chain's CDR3 is CASSATGYEQYF. Written as DNA, the CDR3 is TGTGCCAGCAGTGCGACGGGCTACGAGCAGTACTTC. The chain is built from TRBV2 and TRBJ2-7; no clear D. The germline V gene has CDR1 SNHLY and CDR2 FYNNEI. V lost 4 bases and J lost 3, with 7 bases in between. The CDR3 covers 12 residues.

This clonotype was recorded a few times. This sequence joins TRBV24-1 and TRBJ2-1; 9 bases fit TRBD2. The V and J ends lost 4 bases and 2 bases, in that order; junction bases with no gene match: 8. The CDR3 length is 17 residues. Germline lookup yields CDR1 KGHDR and CDR2 SFDVKD. The CDR3 spells CATSEERTSETYNEQFF. The CDR3 DNA reads as TGTGCCACCAGTGAGGAAAGGACTAGCGAGACCTACAATGAGCAGTTCTTC.

Only a few counts were recorded for this clonotype. This chain joins TRBV7-9 and TRBJ1-5, with 9 bases matching TRBD1. CDR1 SEHNR and CDR2 FQNEAQ come from the germline V gene (reference sequence). V lost 3 bases and J lost 5; bases outside the gene matches: 5. The CDR3 loop spans 15 amino acids. The chain's CDR3 is CASSLGTGNHQPQHF. The CDR3, as DNA: TGTGCCAGCAGCTTGGGGACAGGGAATCATCAGCCCCAGCATTTT.

The chain uses TRBV7-9 and TRBJ1-5; TRBD1 matches 11 bases. Germline CDR1 SEHNR, CDR2 FQNEAQ (reference sequence). CDR3 length: 15 residues. J was trimmed by 6 bases and V by 4 bases; bases with no gene match: 5. The CDR3 sequence is CASSSGTGGSQPQHF. The DNA of the CDR3 is TGTGCCAGCAGCTCCGGGACAGGGGGAAGTCAGCCCCAGCATTTT.

V and J are TRBV20-1 and TRBJ1-2; D remains unclear. CDR1 is DFQATT, CDR2 SNEGSKA, per germline (reference sequence). This CDR3 spans 12 amino acids. With 6 bases removed from V and 2 bases from J, the gap between germline ends came to 10 bases. This chain's CDR3 is CSASPLNYGYTF. DNA of the CDR3: TGCAGTGCCAGTCCATTGAACTATGGCTACACCTTC.

This clonotype was counted a few times. This chain connects TRBV7-2 to TRBJ1-1; D may be TRBD1 (6 bases). V lost 2 bases, J lost 0 bases, and 10 bases lay in between. Germline-derived CDR1 and CDR2 are SGHTA and FQGNSA. CDR3 length: 15 residues. CDR3 amino acids: CASSLRTVVNTEAFF. In DNA form, the CDR3 reads TGTGCCAGCAGCTTAAGGACAGTAGTGAACACTGAAGCTTTCTTT.

The rearrangement uses TRBV18 and TRBJ1-1; 7 nucleotides match TRBD1. The trim removed 4 bases at V and 12 bases at J, leaving 11 bases unmatched. Germline CDR1 reads KGHSH; CDR2 reads LQKENI. This CDR3 comprises 13 residues. The CDR3 reads CASSRTGQTSTFF. CDR3 coding DNA: TGTGCCAGCTCACGGACAGGTCAAACTTCAACTTTCTTT.

This clonotype came up many times. CDR3 DNA sequence: TGCAGTGCCGGGGTTGTGACTGAAGCTTTCTTT. This gives the protein CSAGVVTEAFF. The chain carries TRBV20-1 and TRBJ1-1; the D is unclear. The V end was cut by 6 bases, the J end by 5 bases, with 10 bases between. There are 11 residues in the CDR3. Germline V gives CDR1 DFQATT, CDR2 SNEGSKA (reference sequence).

V usage is TRBV12-3 or TRBV12-4 and J usage is TRBJ2-4; D not resolved. V lost 5 bases to trimming and J lost 4 bases, with 15 bases between them. CDR3 length equals 15 residues. The CDR3 region has the DNA TGTGCCAGCAGTAGACCGGGCCAGCTTAAAAACATTCAGTACTTC. This encodes CASSRPGQLKNIQYF.

This clonotype was picked up a small number of times. This chain joins TRBV28 and TRBJ1-2; TRBD1 agrees at 12 bases. The CDR3 contains 14 residues. Trimming removed 6 bases from V and 8 bases from J; junction bases left unmatched: 7. Germline-derived CDR1 and CDR2 are MDHEN and SYDVKM. CDR3 DNA: TGTGCCAGCAGGGGGACAGGGGGCGCAAGCGGCTACACCTTC. Its translation is CASRGTGGASGYTF.

This clonotype showed up just a few times. The chain has TRBV15 and TRBJ2-5; TRBD1 matches 7 bases. V was pared by 1 base and J by 5 bases, with 10 bases of the junction left unmatched. The length of the CDR3 is 16 residues. CDR1 LNHNV and CDR2 YYDKDF come from the germline V gene (reference sequence). The CDR3 bases are TGTGCCACCAGCAGAGGCCTCGGGACAGAATTGGAGACCCAGTACTTC. It encodes CATSRGLGTELETQYF.

The V and J genes are TRBV6-1 and TRBJ1-2, with D tentatively TRBD1 (5 bases). Germline V lookup: CDR1 MNHNS, CDR2 SASEGT. V was shortened by 4 bases and J by 0 bases, with 12 bases between the two germline ends. The CDR3 totals 15 residues. CDR3 amino acids: CASSVGAETNYGYTF. The CDR3 bases are TGTGCCAGCAGTGTTGGGGCAGAGACTAACTATGGCTACACCTTC.

The table lists this clonotype with many counts. V is TRBV10-3 and J is TRBJ2-1; the match to TRBD1 covers 8 bases. Germline V gives CDR1 ENHRY, CDR2 SYGVKD. Trimming removed 5 bases from V and 0 bases from J; junction bases left unmatched: 3. The length of the CDR3 is 15 residues. CDR3 residues: CAISSTGGSYNEQFF. The CDR3, as DNA: TGTGCCATCAGTTCCACAGGGGGCTCCTACAATGAGCAGTTCTTC.

This clonotype has ten or more counts. The CDR3 region is CSSAYQETQYF. The CDR3 DNA follows: TGCAGTTCAGCATACCAAGAGACCCAGTACTTC. The gene calls are TRBV29-1 and TRBJ2-5, with D uncertain. The V gene's germline CDR1 is SQVTM and CDR2 ANQGSEA. This CDR3 is 11 amino acids long.

This clonotype was recorded at least ten times. This chain uses TRBV20-1 with TRBJ2-7, with TRBD2 matching 8 bases. CDR1 is DFQATT, CDR2 SNEGSKA, per germline (reference sequence). Losses at the gene ends were 6 bases for V and 9 bases for J; bases not matched to a gene: 13. The CDR3 has 13 residues. CDR3 DNA: TGCAGTGCCCCAACAGCGGGAGAGCTCGGGCAGTACTTC. Translated: CSAPTAGELGQYF.